The source of this T cell receptor (beta chain) is a study of cytomegalovirus exposure and HLA in healthy donors. Vbeta (60) and Jbeta (13) primers were used in the PCR. The method was immunoSEQ multiplex PCR; TCRdb's version includes in-frame clones alone and lacks a portion of them. This listing includes under 130,000 clones. Study results and caveats: Donor immune exposure was known only as CMV serostatus. Generally TCR sequences proved uncommon, though certain public TCRs appeared in numerous donors. Equally common other TCR beta chains were less clonally expanded than HLA-associated ones, a later analysis found. Researchers reported that three CMV-associated chains were confirmed in vitro as CMV antigen-specific.

Notes on this clone: The target antigen is unknown.

Germline V gene data show CDR1 as MNHEY and CDR2 as SVGAGI. CDR3 length equals 13 residues. Unmatched junction bases numbered 5, after V lost 3 bases and J lost 8 bases. What was sequenced was PBMCs. The chain uses TRBV6-5 and TRBJ1-2; TRBD1 agrees at 8 bases. The TCR originated in a man aged 35 to 55 in good health and CMV-seronegative. CDR3 nucleotide sequence: TGTGCCAGCAGTTATTCAGACAGGGGCGGCTACACCTTC. Encoded protein: CASSYSDRGGYTF.